This TCR beta chain was observed in a study of blood T cell repertoires in COVID-19. Looking at the study overall: Acute and convalescent COVID-19 samples came from the United States, Italy and Spain. T cells, B-cell-depleted T cells, or PBMCs supplied cDNA or gDNA.

Methods used by the authors: Scientists estimated how many nucleated cells there were by amplifying reference gene primers. Profiled with immunoSEQ multiplex PCR; TCRdb holds only in-frame clones, not every one. V and J calls and clone size are given by that table; D and trimming were obtained from the DNA. The sample shows around 100,000 clones, around 87% of them seen only once. The ends were cut back, 0 bases at V and 6 bases at J, with 13 bases in the middle. There are 15 residues in the CDR3. CDR1 is SGHDT, CDR2 YYEEEE, per germline. This TCR came from a human donor with acute or convalescent COVID-19. The donor label of this sample is uncertain. The chain links TRBV5-6 to TRBJ1-3; D ambiguous. Material: peripheral blood. The CDR3 loop is CASSLGTAYLNTIYF. In DNA form, the CDR3 reads TGTGCCAGCAGCTTGGGCACAGCCTATCTAAACACCATATATTTT. Using reference TRBV5-6 and TRBJ1-3 for the parts outside the CDR3, the full variable domain is DAGVTQSPTHLIKTRGQQVTLRCSPKSGHDTVSWYQQALGQGPQFIFQYYEEEERQRGNFPDRFSGHQFPNYSSELNVNALLLGDSALYLCASSLGTAYLNTIYFGEGSWLTVV.